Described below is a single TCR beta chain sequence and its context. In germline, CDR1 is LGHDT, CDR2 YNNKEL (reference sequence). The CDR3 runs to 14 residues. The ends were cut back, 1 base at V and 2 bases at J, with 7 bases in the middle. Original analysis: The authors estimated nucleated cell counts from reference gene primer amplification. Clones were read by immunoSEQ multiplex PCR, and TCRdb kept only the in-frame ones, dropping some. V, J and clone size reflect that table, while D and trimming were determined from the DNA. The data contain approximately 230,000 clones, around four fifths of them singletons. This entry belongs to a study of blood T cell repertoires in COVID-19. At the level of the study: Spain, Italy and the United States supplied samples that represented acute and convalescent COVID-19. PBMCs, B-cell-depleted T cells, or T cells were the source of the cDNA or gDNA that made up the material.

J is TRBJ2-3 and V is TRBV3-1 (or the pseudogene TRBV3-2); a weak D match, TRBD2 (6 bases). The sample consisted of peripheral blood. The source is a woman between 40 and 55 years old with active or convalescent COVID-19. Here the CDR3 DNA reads TGTGCCAGCAGCCAAGGGGGGGTCACAGATACGCAGTATTTT. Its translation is CASSQGGVTDTQYF.